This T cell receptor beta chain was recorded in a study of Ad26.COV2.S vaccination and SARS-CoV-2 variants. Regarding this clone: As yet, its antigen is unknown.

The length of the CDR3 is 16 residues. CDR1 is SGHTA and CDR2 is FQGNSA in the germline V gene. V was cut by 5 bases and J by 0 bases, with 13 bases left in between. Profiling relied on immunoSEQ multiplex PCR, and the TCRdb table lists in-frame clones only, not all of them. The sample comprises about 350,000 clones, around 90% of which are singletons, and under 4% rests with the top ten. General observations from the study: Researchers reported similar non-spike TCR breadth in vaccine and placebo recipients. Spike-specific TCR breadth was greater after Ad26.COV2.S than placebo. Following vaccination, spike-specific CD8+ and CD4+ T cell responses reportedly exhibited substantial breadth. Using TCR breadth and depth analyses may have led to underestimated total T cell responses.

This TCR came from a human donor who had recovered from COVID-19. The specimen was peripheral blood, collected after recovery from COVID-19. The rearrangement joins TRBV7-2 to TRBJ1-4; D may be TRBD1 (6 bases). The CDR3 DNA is TGTGCCAGCAGCATCTACAGGGAAGCAACTAATGAAAAACTGTTTTTT. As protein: CASSIYREATNEKLFF. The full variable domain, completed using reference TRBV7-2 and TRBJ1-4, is GAGVSQSPSNKVTEKGKDVELRCDPISGHTALYWYRQSLGQGLEFLIYFQGNSAPDKSGLPSDRFSAERTGGSVSTLTIQRTQQEDSAVYLCASSIYREATNEKLFFGSGTQLSVL.